This is a list of T cell receptor beta chains from one sample in a study of identical twins. Via MiXCR, TCRdb re-called the 5' RACE reads, giving one row per CDR3 protein. The top ten clones hold 0.8% to 1% of a sample with 700,000 or so distinct CDR3 sequences, under 9% of them seen once. These data were likewise used in another study, on yellow fever vaccine responses in identical twins.

Sequenced sample: PBMCs. The receptors were sampled from a woman under 30 in good health. CDR3s include the opening cysteine and the closing phenylalanine or tryptophan. A D gene is named only where the DNA matches it firmly. Not every row has a clone size; where given, it reads once, few, many or a size class.

D	J	V	size	length	DNA	CDR3
-	TRBJ1-6	TRBV15	-	13	TGTGCCACCAGCAGAGATAATAGGTCACCCCTCCACTTT	CATSRDNRSPLHF
TRBD1	TRBJ2-5	TRBV7-2	-	14	TGTGCCAGCAGCTTGGACAGGGCCGAGGAGACCCAGTACTTC	CASSLDRAEETQYF
-	TRBJ1-5	TRBV29-1	few	13	TGCAGCGTTGCCGAGGGGGGCAATCAGCCCCAGCATTTT	CSVAEGGNQPQHF
TRBD2	TRBJ2-3	TRBV12-3/TRBV12-4	few	15	TGTGCCAGCAGTTTAGGGGAGGGCCAGGTAGATACGCAGTATTTT	CASSLGEGQVDTQYF
-	TRBJ1-1	TRBV20-1	few	15	TGCAGTGCCCCCCCGGACCCGACTCGGAGCACTGAAGCTTTCTTT	CSAPPDPTRSTEAFF
-	TRBJ2-3	TRBV28	-	16	TGTGCCAGCAGCAACCAGGGGCGCCGCGTCACAGATACGCAGTATTTT	CASSNQGRRVTDTQYF
TRBD2	TRBJ2-1	TRBV5-6	-	15	TGTGCCAGCAGCTTGCCCCTAGCGGGAGTTAATGAGCAGTTCTTC	CASSLPLAGVNEQFF
TRBD2	TRBJ2-1	TRBV11-2	many	15	TGTGCCAGCAGCCCCTTTAGCGGGGGCCGCAATGAGCAGTTCTTC	CASSPFSGGRNEQFF
-	TRBJ1-1	TRBV12-3/TRBV12-4	many	14	TGTGCCAGCATCCGTTCAGGGGCGAACACTGAAGCTTTCTTT	CASIRSGANTEAFF
-	TRBJ2-5	TRBV20-1	-	14	TGCAGTGCTAGATTGCGCGGAGGACAAGAGACCCAGTACTTC	CSARLRGGQETQYF
-	TRBJ1-1	TRBV7-2	few	14	TGTGCCAGCAGCTTAGCCCGGGCGGGGGGTGAAGCTTTCTTT	CASSLARAGGEAFF
-	TRBJ2-5	TRBV7-2	-	15	TGTGCCAGCAGCTTAGAACGGGGCGGGGTGGGAACCCAGTACTTC	CASSLERGGVGTQYF
-	TRBJ1-2	TRBV20-1	many	15	TGCAGTGCTAGGTTTAAGCCAAACACTAACTATGGCTACACCTTC	CSARFKPNTNYGYTF
-	TRBJ2-7	TRBV25-1	-	14	TGTGCCAGCAGTGATGTGGGAAACCGCTACGAGCAGTACTTC	CASSDVGNRYEQYF
TRBD2	TRBJ2-1	TRBV20-1	many	17	TGCAGTGCTAGAGACATGACTAGCGGGAGGCACTACAATGAGCAGTTCTTC	CSARDMTSGRHYNEQFF
TRBD1	TRBJ2-1	TRBV11-2	-	15	TGTGCCAGCAGCTTAGACCCCGGGACAGGGGTAGTGCAGTTCTTC	CASSLDPGTGVVQFF
-	TRBJ2-3	TRBV4-2	many	15	TGTGCCAGCAGCCAAACTAACCAGGGGCCAGATACGCAGTATTTT	CASSQTNQGPDTQYF
-	TRBJ2-1	TRBV2	few	14	TGTGCCAGCAGGGGTACGGAGGCCAACAATGAGCAGTTCTTC	CASRGTEANNEQFF
TRBD2	TRBJ2-3	TRBV29-1	-	16	TGCAGCGTACTACCGGGACTAGCGGGAGGGGCAGATACGCAGTATTTT	CSVLPGLAGGADTQYF
-	TRBJ1-2	TRBV29-1	few	11	TGCAGCGTTGGCAATAACTATGGCTACACCTTC	CSVGNNYGYTF
TRBD2	TRBJ2-1	TRBV10-3	few	15	TGTGCCATCAGGGCCGGGACTAGCGGATACAATGAGCAGTTCTTC	CAIRAGTSGYNEQFF
-	TRBJ1-6	TRBV7-9	few	13	TGTGCCAGCAGCGCAGAGGAGGAGTTCACCCTCCACTTT	CASSAEEEFTLHF
TRBD2	TRBJ2-1	TRBV11-1	many	18	TGTGCCAGCAGCTTCAGACGCCCGGGACTAGCGGGAATTAATGAGCAGTTCTTC	CASSFRRPGLAGINEQFF
TRBD1	TRBJ2-4	TRBV15	-	19	TGTGCCACCAGCAGGAGGGGACAGGGTTCGTTGGGAGCCAAAAACATTCAGTACTTC	CATSRRGQGSLGAKNIQYF
TRBD2	TRBJ2-3	TRBV7-3	few	16	TGTGCCAGCAGCTCTACTAGCGGGGGGGCCATAGATACGCAGTATTTT	CASSSTSGGAIDTQYF
TRBD2	TRBJ2-1	TRBV9	-	16	TGTGCCAGCAGCGTGAGCGGGGGGGCGTCCTACAATGAGCAGTTCTTC	CASSVSGGASYNEQFF
-	TRBJ2-1	TRBV6-6	-	12	TGTGCCAGCAGTTACTCGCCTGATGAGCAGTTCTTC	CASSYSPDEQFF
TRBD2	TRBJ2-7	TRBV4-1	many	16	TGCGCCAGCAGCCAAGGTTTTACCGGGAGGACGTACGAGCAGTACTTC	CASSQGFTGRTYEQYF
-	TRBJ2-2	TRBV21-1	few	18	TGTGCCAGCAGCAAAGGCGGGCTAGCGGAATCGAACACCGGGGAGCTGTTTTTT	CASSKGGLAESNTGELFF
-	TRBJ2-1	TRBV20-1	many	11	TGCAGTGCTAGAGATCCGCCTGAGCAGTTCTTC	CSARDPPEQFF
TRBD1	TRBJ1-1	TRBV10-3	-	13	TGTGCCACCGGACAGGGGGAGAACACTGAAGCTTTCTTT	CATGQGENTEAFF
-	TRBJ1-1	TRBV29-1	-	12	TGCAGCGTTGAGAGTAGGGTCACTGAAGCTTTCTTT	CSVESRVTEAFF
-	TRBJ2-1	TRBV7-8	-	16	TGTGCCAGCAGCCCCGGCGGCAGGGGGGGCGTAAATGAGCAGTTCTTC	CASSPGGRGGVNEQFF
-	TRBJ2-5	TRBV20-1	-	11	TGCAGTGCTAGCAGCCAAGAGACCCAGTACTTC	CSASSQETQYF
-	TRBJ2-2	TRBV2	few	11	TGTGCCAGCCCGAAGGGCGGGGAGCTGTTTTTT	CASPKGGELFF
TRBD2	TRBJ2-4	TRBV2	many	18	TGTGCCAGCAAGCCCCCCCTACTAGCGGCTGGGGGCAAAAACATTCAGTACTTC	CASKPPLLAAGGKNIQYF
-	TRBJ2-1	TRBV7-9	-	15	TGTGCCAGCAGCTTAGTCGCCCGTAACTACAATGAGCAGTTCTTC	CASSLVARNYNEQFF
-	TRBJ1-1	TRBV27	few	15	TGTGCCAGCAGTTTATCGTATGGGGGTAACACTGAAGCTTTCTTT	CASSLSYGGNTEAFF
-	TRBJ2-5	TRBV7-8	-	15	TGTGCCAGCAGCTTATTCCAGGGGCCCCAAGAGACCCAGTACTTC	CASSLFQGPQETQYF
-	TRBJ2-1	TRBV10-3	-	14	TGTGCCATCAGCGGCTCACCCCTTAGCAATGAGCAGTTCTTC	CAISGSPLSNEQFF
-	TRBJ2-3	TRBV5-1	-	14	TGCGCCAGTCGTCGAGCGGTCTCCACAGATACGCAGTATTTT	CASRRAVSTDTQYF